This TCR beta chain came from a study of blood T cells in healthy people across ages (dated by TCRdb to between 2015 and 2016). For the wider study: In model experiments, roughly one uniquely barcoded TCR beta cDNA molecule per two T cells was captured by template switching. Using deep sequencing normalized with unique cDNA molecular identifiers, the study measured how TCR beta repertoire diversity changes with age. The donors were divided into four age groups: young (average approximately 16 years), middle-aged (over 35), aged (approximately 62) and long-lived (nearly 85). Using the same blood draw, the study looked at two additional independent replicas of 1 million unique cDNA reads for two donors, one aged 18 to 30 and the other aged 80 or older. The research as a whole found: The CMV infection status of donors was not known, potentially confounding age-related changes in expanded clonotypes. Compared with the aged group, more naive CD4+ T cells, fewer expanded clones and increased TCR diversity were shown by the long-lived group, suggesting age selection. Bulk unsorted PBMC profiling prevented conclusive comparison of naive and antigen-experienced compartments. Estimates of total diversity from one million sequenced T cells were regarded as lower bounds and underestimates. The percentage of naive T cells measured by flow cytometry correlated strongly with observed TCR beta diversity. Observed TCR beta diversity per million T cells fell roughly linearly with age, and a significant reduction was already apparent by age around 40.

V has 7 bases trimmed and J has 11 bases trimmed; junction bases matching no gene number 8. For CDR1 and CDR2, the germline V gene (reference sequence) lists LNHDA and SQIVND. The CDR3 numbers 12 residues from cysteine through phenylalanine. Only the CDR3 DNA is retained, 36 bases long and in frame from the first base. Donors were roughly 40 systemically healthy Caucasian individuals from Russia aged about 6 to 100 years. Each donor gave 8 to 10 milliliters of peripheral blood, collected into EDTA-treated Vacutainer tubes. Ficoll-Paque density-gradient centrifugation was used to isolate PBMCs, with at least 6.5 million per sample. Trizol reagent was used to extract total RNA from the PBMCs, yielding at least 6 micrograms per sample. For every donor, an aliquot of PBMCs went through flow cytometry to measure the percentages of naive CD45RAhigh/CD27high T cells. To note about this clonotype: Its target antigen remains unknown. No base qualities exist here, and no much larger clone lies one base off it.

Library prep was done by 5' RACE. Data came from an Illumina HiSeq 2500. A second about 7 to 11 cycle PCR used a sample-barcoded 5' primer and a J-beta primer mix. A template-switch 5' adaptor carrying 12 random nucleotides introduced a unique molecular identifier onto each TCR beta cDNA molecule. At least 2.5 million CDR3-containing paired-end reads were obtained from each sample. First-strand cDNA synthesis was performed from all RNA using the Mint cDNA synthesis kit, with priming by a TRBC-specific oligonucleotide. After uracil-DNA glycosylase treatment, a first 18-cycle PCR used universal primers M1SS and BC2_uni_R on all cDNA. The paper's processing steps were these. For normalization, 1 million high-quality reads were randomly selected from each sample, with every read carrying a distinct molecular identifier. Instead of being binned into consensus sequences, reads with shared molecular identifiers were discarded. MiTCR, set to a Q25 quality threshold and the strictest error-elimination algorithm, was used for CDR3 identification, clonotype clustering and error correction. A nonparametric unseen species model with Euler transformation was used to estimate lower-bound total TCR beta diversity. In TCRdb, the public reads were trimmed at Q25 with fastp and aligned with MiXCR, with productive beta chains retained. Rows with a matching CDR3 protein are joined into one entry that keeps the most common DNA and genes. TCRdb's processing, not the study's, gives the V and J calls here. Present in this sample are more than 1,000,000 distinct CDR3 sequences, approximately 25% of which were seen just once. About 0.8% of the sample is in the top ten clones.

These data are also associated with another study on T cells of mothers and their children. As the second paper documents: The donors were nine systemically healthy Caucasian individuals, made up of three mothers and their six children. cDNA synthesis used all of the extracted RNA, with about 1.5 ug of RNA in each 15 ul reaction. Sample barcodes and 2-4 random nucleotides were added via the M1S primer in the second PCR. Over 9.5 million TCR beta CDR3 reads came from each mother, compared with 2.5 million to 3.5 million reads from each child. TCR recombination output is similarly shaped by thymic selection in related and unrelated pairs, with a minor effect exerted by inherited differences. Normalized repertoire overlap was always slightly but never significantly higher in related than unrelated mother-child pairs. No persistent microchimeric T cell clones were detected, at a sensitivity of 80 to 100 clones per million clonotypes. The study used deep NGS to compare TCR beta repertoires of mothers and children, seeking features distinguishing related mother-child pairs from unrelated individuals. The mean age was about 40 +/- 4 years for the mothers and approximately 11 +/- 4 years for the children. After adapter ligation was performed with NEBNext reagents, the libraries were sequenced on an Illumina HiSeq 2000 with 100+100 nt paired-end reads. To avoid cross-contamination, the mother libraries and the child libraries were prepared a month apart and sequenced in separate runs. For each donor, somewhere between roughly 450,000 and 2,200,000 distinct TCR beta clonotypes were identified. Naive TCR beta clonotypes were estimated from low-frequency clonotypes matched to each donor's FACS-determined naive share, without sorting.

The chain was built from TRBV19 and TRBJ1-1, with 9 bases in between that match TRBD1. The sample taken for sequencing was blood. The source of this sequence is a girl aged 2-10 years in good health. Here the CDR3 is given as CASIMGTGPAFF. The DNA sequence reads TGTGCCAGTATTATGGGGACAGGGCCGGCTTTCTTT.